Shown below are 21 T cell receptor beta chains from a single sample sequenced in a study of CD8 T cells in Susac syndrome. RNA totalling roughly 0.45 to 1 ug underwent reverse transcription with random hexamers. TCRdb reanalysed the immunoSEQ multiplex PCR reads using MiXCR and keeps one entry per CDR3 protein. The sample yields about 47,000 distinct CDR3 sequences, about 91% seen once. Material for sequencing was CD8+ T cells from PBMCs. The receptors stem from a human donor in good health.

The chain is built from TRBV18 and TRBJ2-3; maybe TRBD2 (6 bases). The CDR3 runs 16 residues. With 0 bases removed from V and 2 bases from J, the gap between germline ends came to 12 bases. Germline V CDR1 and CDR2: KGHSH, LQKENI. The CDR3 DNA reads TGTGCCAGCTCACCACCCCCTAGCGACAACACAGATACGCAGTATTTT. Translation gives CASSPPPSDNTDTQYF. The whole variable domain, filled in from reference TRBV18 and TRBJ2-3, reads NAGVMQNPRHLVRRRGQEARLRCSPMKGHSHVYWYRQLPEEGLKFMVYLQKENIIDESGMPKERFSAEFPKEGPSILRIQQVVRGDSAAYFCASSPPPSDNTDTQYFGPGTRLTVL.

The chain links TRBV27 to TRBJ2-1; TRBD2 matches at 11 bases. J gave up 8 bases and V 6 bases, and 9 bases lay outside the gene matches. The CDR3 sequence is 15 residues long. CDR1 and CDR2 (germline): MNHEY, SMNVEV (reference sequence). The CDR3 coding sequence is TGTGCCAGCAGACCCACTAGCGGGAGACGCGATGAGCAGTTCTTC. Translated, it gives CASRPTSGRRDEQFF.

The chain uses TRBV20-1 and TRBJ2-7; possibly TRBD1 for D (5 bases). Germline CDR1 and CDR2: DFQATT and SNEGSKA (reference sequence). The CDR3 length is 14 residues. The V gene lost 6 bases and the J gene lost 5 bases, with 20 bases spanning the gap. The CDR3 reads CSALLPDTADEQYF. In nucleotides, the CDR3 is TGCAGTGCGCTACTCCCGGACACGGCTGACGAGCAGTACTTC.

The V gene is TRBV12-3 or TRBV12-4, the J gene TRBJ1-2; no clear D. The CDR3 length is 13 residues. V shed 1 base and J shed 3 bases, with 6 bases lying between them. CDR3 nucleotide sequence: TGTGCCAGCAGTTTAGGGCCCGACTATGGCTACACCTTC. Translated: CASSLGPDYGYTF.

The J gene is TRBJ2-1, the V gene TRBV4-1, with TRBD2 matching 8 bases. Germline loops: CDR1 MGHRA, CDR2 YSYEKL. V was pared by 0 bases and J by 4 bases, with 14 bases of the junction left unmatched. The CDR3 spans 19 residues. CDR3 in DNA: TGCGCCAGCAGCCAAGAAGGGTCAGGGGCAGCGGGAGCTTACAATGAGCAGTTCTTC. Translation gives CASSQEGSGAAGAYNEQFF.

The chain combines TRBV27 with TRBJ1-4; D gene ambiguous. From germline, CDR1 is MNHEY and CDR2 SMNVEV (reference sequence). This CDR3 spans 13 amino acids. Trimming stripped 8 bases from V and 4 bases from J, with 11 bases between. The DNA for the CDR3 is TGTGCCAGCCGCCGGTCCATTAATGAAAAACTGTTTTTT. This sequence encodes CASRRSINEKLFF.

V usage is TRBV7-8 and J usage is TRBJ1-1; D is possibly TRBD1 (5 bases). The CDR3 is 12 amino acids. Trimming pared 3 bases from V and 11 bases from J, leaving 13 bases between. CDR1 is SGHVS and CDR2 is FQNEAQ in the germline V gene. Here the CDR3 DNA reads TGTGCCAGCAGCTTGATAGGGGTTGGGGCTTTCTTT. Amino acid sequence: CASSLIGVGAFF.

V is TRBV6-2 or TRBV6-3 and J is TRBJ2-2, with TRBD2 matching 8 bases. Per the germline V gene, CDR1 is MNHEY and CDR2 is SVGEGT. With 1 base clipped from V and 5 bases from J, the junction kept 3 bases outside the gene matches. The CDR3 covers 15 residues. CDR3 loop: CASSYLGLGTGELFF. For the CDR3, the DNA is TGTGCCAGCAGTTACTTGGGACTAGGGACCGGGGAGCTGTTTTTT.

For the CDR3, the DNA is TGTGCCAGCTCCCCAATAGCCAGAAGCTCCTACAATGAGCAGTTCTTC. Protein product: CASSPIARSSYNEQFF. The gene calls are TRBV18 and TRBJ2-1, with D unresolved. The germline V and J ends were trimmed by 6 bases and 0 bases, with 15 bases remaining between them. There are 16 residues in the CDR3. Germline values: CDR1 KGHSH, CDR2 LQKENI.

In this sample, this clonotype turned up once. The chain links TRBV10-3 to TRBJ1-2, with 12 positions matching TRBD1. V lost 4 bases, J lost 6 bases, and 12 bases stayed unmatched. Germline V gives CDR1 ENHRY, CDR2 SYGVKD. The CDR3 runs to 17 residues. The CDR3 DNA is TGTGCCATCAGTGGCATGGGGACAGGGGGCTCCTTGAATGGCTACACCTTC. Protein sequence: CAISGMGTGGSLNGYTF.

The chain combines TRBV27 with TRBJ1-2, with a tentative D call TRBD1 (5 bases). Germline V gene sequence: CDR1 MNHEY, CDR2 SMNVEV (reference sequence). With 6 bases removed from V and 8 bases from J, the gap between germline ends came to 19 bases. The CDR3 has 14 residues. CDR3 region: CASRGGISSGGYTF. The CDR3 DNA sequence: TGTGCCAGCAGGGGGGGGATATCTTCGGGAGGCTACACCTTC.

J is TRBJ2-2 and V is TRBV12-3 or TRBV12-4, with D possibly being TRBD2 (6 bases). The V gene lost 7 bases and the J gene lost 5 bases, with 14 bases spanning the gap. The CDR3 contains 14 residues. CDR3 DNA: TGTGCCAGCACCTCCCCGGGAGAGACCGGGGAGCTGTTTTTT. Its translation: CASTSPGETGELFF.

The rearrangement links TRBV5-1 to TRBJ2-5; TRBD2 matches 11 bases. The CDR3 length is 16 residues. The germline CDR1 and CDR2 sequences are SGHRS and YFSETQ. V lost 5 bases and J lost 2; bases outside the gene matches: 8. CDR3 protein: CASRLPGLADQETQYF. Here the CDR3 DNA reads TGCGCCAGCAGGCTTCCGGGACTAGCGGATCAAGAGACCCAGTACTTC.

The rearrangement links TRBV4-3 to TRBJ1-5; D is uncertain. CDR1 is LGHNA, CDR2 YSLEER, per germline. The CDR3 runs 14 residues. Trimming shortened V by 0 bases and J by 7 bases, and 10 bases separated the two germline ends. CDR3 bases: TGCGCCAGCAGCCAAGATTCTGGAGGACAGCCCCAGCATTTT. This encodes CASSQDSGGQPQHF.

The V gene is TRBV21-1, the J gene TRBJ2-5. TRBV21-1 is listed as a pseudogene. The CDR3 has 15 amino acids. Here the CDR3 reads CASSKAEHFQETQYF. For the CDR3, the DNA is TGTGCCAGCAGCAAGGCGGAACATTTCCAAGAGACCCAGTACTTC.

This chain joins TRBV6-4 and TRBJ2-1, with D maybe TRBD2 (5 bases). The CDR3 contains 15 residues. Trimming left V 0 bases short and J 1 base short, with 7 bases between. CDR1 is MRHNA, CDR2 SNTAGT, per germline. This CDR3 is CASSDSWESYNEQFF. The CDR3 DNA is TGTGCCAGCAGTGACTCGTGGGAGTCCTACAATGAGCAGTTCTTC.

The chain employs TRBV6-2 or TRBV6-3 and TRBJ2-7, with a weak D call TRBD1 (5 bases). Deletions cut 0 bases from V and 4 bases from J, with 7 bases between. This CDR3 has 13 residues. Germline CDR1 reads MNHEY; CDR2 reads SVGEGT. This chain's CDR3 is CASSYSTVYEQYF. In nucleotides, the CDR3 is TGTGCCAGCAGTTACTCGACAGTTTACGAGCAGTACTTC.

The chain joins TRBV11-2 to TRBJ2-1, with TRBD1 as a possible D gene (6 bases). Germline V gene sequence: CDR1 SGHAT, CDR2 FQNNGV. This CDR3 contains 11 residues. The V end was cut by 6 bases, the J end by 6 bases, with 6 bases between. Written as DNA, the CDR3 is TGTGCCAGCAGAGGGGGCAATGAGCAGTTCTTC. Encoded protein: CASRGGNEQFF. Variable domain in full (rest from reference TRBV11-2 and TRBJ2-1): EAGVAQSPRYKIIEKRQSVAFWCNPISGHATLYWYQQILGQGPKLLIQFQNNGVVDDSQLPKDRFSAERLKGVDSTLKIQPAKLEDSAVYLCASRGGNEQFFGPGTRLTVL.

The rearrangement uses TRBV2 and TRBJ1-5; 7 nucleotides align to TRBD1. This CDR3 has 14 residues. V shed 5 bases and J 4 bases; nucleotides not matched to a gene: 5. Germline V lookup: CDR1 SNHLY, CDR2 FYNNEI. The DNA of the CDR3 is TGTGCCAGCAGTACGACAGGGTATAATCAGCCCCAGCATTTT. It codes for CASSTTGYNQPQHF.

This rearrangement joins TRBV4-1 to TRBJ1-3, with 7 nucleotides matching TRBD1. The germline V gene encodes CDR1 MGHRA and CDR2 YSYEKL. The CDR3 is 16 residues long. V shed 3 bases and J 4 bases; nucleotides not matched to a gene: 9. CDR3 DNA: TGCGCCAGCAGCCAGGTTGACAGGGAGGTCGGAAACACCATATATTTT. Residues: CASSQVDREVGNTIYF.

V is TRBV7-9 and J is TRBJ1-1; 7 bases map to TRBD1. The CDR3 is made up of 15 amino acids. The germline CDR1 and CDR2 sequences are SEHNR and FQNEAQ (reference sequence). With 4 bases clipped from V and 3 bases from J, the junction kept 8 bases outside the gene matches. CDR3 region: CASSSRDSGDTEAFF. The CDR3 DNA reads as TGTGCCAGCAGCTCGCGGGACAGTGGGGACACTGAAGCTTTCTTT.